This TCR beta chain was obtained from a study of T-cell reconstitution after alpha-beta-depleted transplantation in children. The TCRbeta library was prepared with unique molecular identifiers. A single record per CDR3 protein comes from TCRdb applying MiXCR to the PCR reads. This table holds about 690,000 distinct CDR3 sequences, roughly 17% found once. CDR1 is MDHEN, CDR2 SYDVKM, per germline. Trimming removed 2 bases at V and 1 base at J, with 10 bases between. There are 15 residues in the CDR3. The V and J genes are TRBV28 and TRBJ2-3; D is undetermined. The specimen was PBMCs from the stem cell graft donor, collected from the stem cell graft. The TCR was taken from a human donor who donated a stem cell graft to a child with acute myeloid leukemia. The CDR3, as DNA: TGTGCCAGCAGTTTAAGGATGTCTGGCACAGATACGCAGTATTTT. Protein sequence: CASSLRMSGTDTQYF.